This T cell receptor beta chain appears in the sequencing data of a study of cytomegalovirus exposure and HLA in healthy donors. Primers: 60 Vbeta forward and 13 Jbeta reverse. The method was immunoSEQ multiplex PCR; TCRdb's version includes in-frame clones alone and lacks a portion of them. The repertoire consists of about 200,000 clones, with 70% to 80% occurring once and the leading ten covering around 4%. Germline values: CDR1 SGHNT, CDR2 YENEEA. The CDR3 is 15 residues long. With V trimmed by 5 bases and J by 0 bases, 5 bases remained unmatched. Regarding the study as a whole: When analyzed later, a missense DCLRE1C variant was found to be linked to TCR beta V- and J-gene trimming. Later analysis showed most CMV-associated TCR beta chains appearing HLA-restricted.

A word on this clone: What it binds is unknown.

The sequenced sample was PBMCs. The source is a male donor in good health and CMV-seronegative. This rearrangement joins TRBV11-3 to TRBJ2-3, with 7 bases lining up with TRBD2. CDR3 sequence: CASSLSGTSTDTQYF. CDR3 nucleotides: TGTGCCAGCAGCCTCAGCGGGACTAGCACAGATACGCAGTATTTT.